This T cell receptor (beta chain) is from a study of cytomegalovirus exposure and HLA in healthy donors. The PCR had 60 Vbeta and 13 Jbeta primers. Method: immunoSEQ multiplex PCR; TCRdb's copy keeps in-frame clones and lacks some. This table has roughly 150,000 clones, roughly 71% appearing once. This CDR3 is 14 amino acids long. CDR1 and CDR2 (germline): MNHEY, SVGAGI. The ends were cut back, 4 bases at V and 4 bases at J, with 13 bases in the middle. This clonotype was sampled from a woman aged 45 to 65 in good health and CMV-seropositive. The source material was PBMCs. V gene TRBV6-5 combines with J gene TRBJ1-2; D might be TRBD1 (6 bases). CDR3 loop: CASSSPGQSYGYTF. CDR3 DNA sequence: TGTGCCAGCAGTTCTCCGGGACAAAGCTATGGCTACACCTTC.